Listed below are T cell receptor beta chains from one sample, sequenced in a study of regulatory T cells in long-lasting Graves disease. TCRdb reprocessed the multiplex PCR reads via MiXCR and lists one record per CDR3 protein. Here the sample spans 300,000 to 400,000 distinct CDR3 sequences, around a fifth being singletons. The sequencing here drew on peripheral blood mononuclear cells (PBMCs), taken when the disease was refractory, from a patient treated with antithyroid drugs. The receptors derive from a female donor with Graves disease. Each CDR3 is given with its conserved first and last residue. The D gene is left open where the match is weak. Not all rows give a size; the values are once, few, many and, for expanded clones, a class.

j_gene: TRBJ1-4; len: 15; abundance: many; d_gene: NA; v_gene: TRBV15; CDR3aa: CATSRSRWGNEKLFF; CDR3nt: TGTGCCACCAGCAGATCCAGATGGGGGAATGAAAAACTGTTTTTT
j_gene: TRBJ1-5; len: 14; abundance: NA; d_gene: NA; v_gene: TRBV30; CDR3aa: CAWSHFERRKPQHF; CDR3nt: TGTGCCTGGAGTCACTTTGAGAGGAGGAAGCCCCAGCATTTT
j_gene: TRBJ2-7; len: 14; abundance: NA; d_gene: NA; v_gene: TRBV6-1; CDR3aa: CASSEAVRGHEQYF; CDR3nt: TGTGCCAGCAGTGAAGCAGTTCGGGGCCACGAGCAGTACTTC
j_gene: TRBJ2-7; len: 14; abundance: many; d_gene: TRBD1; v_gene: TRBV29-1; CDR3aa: CSGGQGQGAAEQYF; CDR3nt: TGCAGCGGAGGGCAGGGACAGGGGGCGGCCGAGCAGTACTTC
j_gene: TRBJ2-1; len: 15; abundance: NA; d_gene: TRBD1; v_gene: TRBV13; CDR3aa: CASSRDSGYYNEQFF; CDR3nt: TGTGCCAGCAGCAGGGACAGTGGATACTACAATGAGCAGTTCTTC
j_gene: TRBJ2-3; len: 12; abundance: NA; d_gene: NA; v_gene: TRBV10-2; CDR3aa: CASRGYGDTQYF; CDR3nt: TGCGCCAGCAGAGGGTACGGAGATACGCAGTATTTT
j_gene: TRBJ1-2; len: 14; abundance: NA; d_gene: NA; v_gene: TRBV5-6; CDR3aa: CASSSTVFHYGYTF; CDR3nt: TGTGCCAGCAGCTCGACAGTTTTTCACTATGGCTACACCTTC
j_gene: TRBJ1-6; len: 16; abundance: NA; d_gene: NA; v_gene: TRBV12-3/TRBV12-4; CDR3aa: CVNSQRGLRWDSPLHF; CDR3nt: TGTGTCAACAGCCAGAGAGGACTCCGTTGGGATTCACCCCTCCACTTT
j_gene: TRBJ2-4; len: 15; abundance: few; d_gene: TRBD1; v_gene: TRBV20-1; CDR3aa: CSALTGGEIRNIQYF; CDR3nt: TGCAGTGCTTTGACAGGGGGCGAGATTCGAAACATTCAGTACTTC
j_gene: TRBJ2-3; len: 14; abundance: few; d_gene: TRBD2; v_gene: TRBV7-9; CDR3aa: CASSLPSGRDTQYF; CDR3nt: TGTGCCAGCAGCTTGCCTAGCGGGAGAGATACGCAGTATTTT
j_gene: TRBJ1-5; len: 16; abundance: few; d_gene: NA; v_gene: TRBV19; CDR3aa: CASSFVQVQARQPQHF; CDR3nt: TGTGCCAGTAGTTTCGTACAGGTTCAGGCACGGCAGCCCCAGCATTTT
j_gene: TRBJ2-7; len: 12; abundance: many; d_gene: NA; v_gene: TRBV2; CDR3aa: CASSPGFYEQYF; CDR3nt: TGTGCCAGCTCGCCTGGGTTTTACGAGCAGTACTTC
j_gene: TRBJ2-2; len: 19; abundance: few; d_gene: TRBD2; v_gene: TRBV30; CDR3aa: CAWNTRPGVAGGVTGELFF; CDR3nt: TGTGCCTGGAATACAAGACCGGGAGTAGCGGGAGGGGTCACCGGGGAGCTGTTTTTT
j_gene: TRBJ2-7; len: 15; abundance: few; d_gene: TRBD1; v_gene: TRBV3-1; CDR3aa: CASSLRTGVFNEQYF; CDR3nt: TGTGCCAGCAGCCTCCGGACAGGGGTGTTCAACGAGCAGTACTTC
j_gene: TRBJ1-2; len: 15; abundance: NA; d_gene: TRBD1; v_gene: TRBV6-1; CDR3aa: CASSLDGQGRYGYTF; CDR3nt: TGTGCCAGCAGTCTAGACGGACAGGGTCGCTATGGCTACACCTTC
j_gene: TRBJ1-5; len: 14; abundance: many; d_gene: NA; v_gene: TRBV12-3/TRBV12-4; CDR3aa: CASSPDRFNQPQHF; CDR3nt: TGTGCCAGCAGTCCCGACAGATTCAATCAGCCCCAGCATTTT
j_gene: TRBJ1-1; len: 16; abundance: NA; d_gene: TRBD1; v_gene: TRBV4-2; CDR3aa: CASSQVGARGSTEAFF; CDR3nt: TGTGCCAGCAGCCAAGTCGGGGCCAGGGGGTCCACTGAAGCTTTCTTT
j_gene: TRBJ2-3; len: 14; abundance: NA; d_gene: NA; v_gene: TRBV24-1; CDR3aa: CATSVDNRELAQYF; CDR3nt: TGTGCCACCAGCGTCGACAACAGGGAGTTAGCGCAGTATTTT
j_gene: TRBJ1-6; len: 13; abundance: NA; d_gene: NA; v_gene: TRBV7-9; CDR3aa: CASSLKGNSPLHF; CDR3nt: TGTGCCAGCAGCTTAAAGGGGAATTCACCCCTCCACTTT
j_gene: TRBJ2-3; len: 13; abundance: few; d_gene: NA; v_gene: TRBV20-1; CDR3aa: CSAVFIRTDTQYF; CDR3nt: TGCAGTGCCGTTTTTATAAGGACAGATACGCAGTATTTT
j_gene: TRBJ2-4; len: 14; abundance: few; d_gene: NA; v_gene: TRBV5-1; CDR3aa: CASSLDFAKNIQYF; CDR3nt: TGCGCCAGCAGCTTGGACTTTGCCAAAAACATTCAGTACTTC
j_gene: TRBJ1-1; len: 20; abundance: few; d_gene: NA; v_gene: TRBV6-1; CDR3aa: CASKGRFRRRNYSRNTEAFF; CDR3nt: TGTGCCAGCAAGGGGAGGTTCAGGCGGCGGAATTATTCGCGGAACACTGAAGCTTTCTTT
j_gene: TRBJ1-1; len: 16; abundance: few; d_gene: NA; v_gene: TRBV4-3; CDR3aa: CASSQDSGTRNTEAFF; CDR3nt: TGCGCCAGCAGCCAAGACTCCGGGACAAGGAACACTGAAGCTTTCTTT
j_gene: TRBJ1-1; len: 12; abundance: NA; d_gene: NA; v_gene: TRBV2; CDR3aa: CASSARGPEAFF; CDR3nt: TGTGCCAGCAGTGCTCGGGGGCCTGAAGCTTTCTTT
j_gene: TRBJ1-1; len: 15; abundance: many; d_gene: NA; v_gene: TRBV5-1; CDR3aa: CASSISRVTNTEAFF; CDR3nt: TGCGCCAGCAGCATCTCCCGGGTGACAAACACTGAAGCTTTCTTT
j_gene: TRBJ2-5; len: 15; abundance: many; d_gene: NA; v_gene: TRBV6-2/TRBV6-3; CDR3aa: CASSYSAGGQETQYF; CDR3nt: TGTGCCAGCAGTTACTCCGCAGGGGGGCAAGAGACCCAGTACTTC
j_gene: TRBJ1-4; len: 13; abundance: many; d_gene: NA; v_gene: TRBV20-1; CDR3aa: CSASSPLGEKLFF; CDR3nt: TGCAGTGCTAGTAGCCCCTTAGGGGAAAAACTGTTTTTT
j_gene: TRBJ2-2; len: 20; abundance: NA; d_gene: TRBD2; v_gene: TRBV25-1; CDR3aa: CASSGYQTSGGTTNTGELFF; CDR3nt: TGTGCCAGCAGTGGCTACCAGACTAGCGGGGGGACGACGAACACCGGGGAGCTGTTTTTT
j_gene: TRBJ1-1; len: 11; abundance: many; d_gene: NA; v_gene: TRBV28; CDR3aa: CASSFDRRAFF; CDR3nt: TGTGCCAGCAGCTTCGACAGGAGAGCTTTCTTT
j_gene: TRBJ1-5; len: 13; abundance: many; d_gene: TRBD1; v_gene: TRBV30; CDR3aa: CAWNRQGGQPQHF; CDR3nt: TGTGCCTGGAATCGACAGGGTGGACAGCCCCAGCATTTT
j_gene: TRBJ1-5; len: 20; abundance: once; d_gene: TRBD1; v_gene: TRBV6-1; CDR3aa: CASSVVSRGLDQDSNQPQHF; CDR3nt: TGTGCCAGCAGTGTTGTTTCCAGGGGGCTTGATCAGGATAGCAATCAGCCCCAGCATTTT
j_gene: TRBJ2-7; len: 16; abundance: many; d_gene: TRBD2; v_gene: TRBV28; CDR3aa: CASSLSPSGRFYEQYF; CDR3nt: TGTGCCAGCAGTTTAAGCCCTAGCGGGAGGTTTTACGAGCAGTACTTC
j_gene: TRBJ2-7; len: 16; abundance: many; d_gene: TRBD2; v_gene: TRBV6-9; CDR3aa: CASSYSQREYSYEQYF; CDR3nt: TGTGCCAGCAGTTACTCCCAGCGGGAGTACTCCTACGAGCAGTACTTC
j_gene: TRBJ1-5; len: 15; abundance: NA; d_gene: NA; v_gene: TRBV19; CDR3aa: CASSMDGPRYQPQHF; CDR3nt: TGTGCCAGTAGTATGGATGGACCTCGTTATCAGCCCCAGCATTTT
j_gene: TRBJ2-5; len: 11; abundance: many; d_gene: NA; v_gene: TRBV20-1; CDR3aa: CSARDQATQYF; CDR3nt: TGCAGTGCTAGAGATCAGGCAACCCAGTACTTC
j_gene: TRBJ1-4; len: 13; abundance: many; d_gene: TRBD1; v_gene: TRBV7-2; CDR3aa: CASSFRTGEKLFF; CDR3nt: TGTGCCAGCAGCTTCCGGACAGGTGAAAAACTGTTTTTT
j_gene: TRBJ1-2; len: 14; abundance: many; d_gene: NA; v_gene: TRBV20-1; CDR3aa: CSARVRISDYGYTF; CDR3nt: TGCAGTGCTAGAGTCCGGATTAGTGACTATGGCTACACCTTC
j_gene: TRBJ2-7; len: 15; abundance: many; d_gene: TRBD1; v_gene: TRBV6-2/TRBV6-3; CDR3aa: CASSYSPTGAYEQYF; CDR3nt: TGTGCCAGCAGTTACTCCCCAACAGGGGCCTACGAGCAGTACTTC
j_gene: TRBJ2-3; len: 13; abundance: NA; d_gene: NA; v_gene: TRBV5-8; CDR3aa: CASSLQGTDTQYF; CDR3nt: TGTGCCAGCAGCTTACAAGGCACAGATACGCAGTATTTT
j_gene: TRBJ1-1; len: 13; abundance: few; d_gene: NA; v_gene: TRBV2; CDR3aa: CTSNLGGNTEAFF; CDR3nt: TGTACCAGCAACTTGGGGGGGAATACTGAAGCTTTCTTT
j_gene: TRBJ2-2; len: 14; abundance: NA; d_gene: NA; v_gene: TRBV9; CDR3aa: CASSVPGFGGELFF; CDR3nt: TGTGCCAGCAGCGTTCCAGGGTTTGGCGGGGAGCTGTTTTTT
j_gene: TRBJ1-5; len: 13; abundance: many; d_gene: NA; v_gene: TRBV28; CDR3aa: CASSDPPSQPQHF; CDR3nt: TGTGCCAGCAGTGATCCCCCGAGTCAACCCCAGCATTTT
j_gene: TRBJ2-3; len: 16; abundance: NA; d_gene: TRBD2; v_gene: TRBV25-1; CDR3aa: CASSDGTSGPTDTQYF; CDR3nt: TGTGCCAGCAGTGACGGGACTAGCGGACCCACAGATACGCAGTATTTT
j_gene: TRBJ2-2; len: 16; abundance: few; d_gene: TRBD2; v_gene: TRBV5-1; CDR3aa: CASSFLAGSNTGELFF; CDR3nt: TGCGCCAGCAGCTTCCTAGCGGGGTCGAACACCGGGGAGCTGTTTTTT
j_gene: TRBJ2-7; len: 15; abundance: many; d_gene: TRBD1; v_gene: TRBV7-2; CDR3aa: CASSRGQFDSYEQYF; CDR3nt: TGTGCCAGCAGCCGGGGACAGTTTGACTCCTACGAGCAGTACTTC
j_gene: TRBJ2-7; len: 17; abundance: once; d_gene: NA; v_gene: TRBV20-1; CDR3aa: CSARDLYRGGLGDEQYF; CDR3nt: TGCAGTGCTAGAGATCTCTATAGGGGGGGCCTCGGCGACGAGCAGTACTTC
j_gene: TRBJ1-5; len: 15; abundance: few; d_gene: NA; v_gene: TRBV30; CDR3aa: CAWSQKTPGHQPQHF; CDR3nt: TGTGCCTGGAGTCAGAAGACCCCGGGGCATCAGCCCCAGCATTTT
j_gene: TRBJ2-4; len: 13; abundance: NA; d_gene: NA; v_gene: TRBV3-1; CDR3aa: CASTSLAKNIQYF; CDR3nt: TGTGCCAGTACTAGTCTAGCCAAAAACATTCAGTACTTC
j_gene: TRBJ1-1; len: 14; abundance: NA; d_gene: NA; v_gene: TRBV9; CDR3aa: CASSAEAGRRGAFF; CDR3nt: TGTGCCAGCAGCGCCGAGGCAGGACGGCGTGGAGCTTTCTTT
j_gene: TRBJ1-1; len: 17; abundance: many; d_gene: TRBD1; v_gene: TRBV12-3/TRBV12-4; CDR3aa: CASSHRSDRGRDTEAFF; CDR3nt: TGTGCCAGCAGTCACCGATCGGACAGGGGACGGGACACTGAAGCTTTCTTT
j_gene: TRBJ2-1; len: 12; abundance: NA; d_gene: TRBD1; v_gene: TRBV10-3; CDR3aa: CANRGANNEQFF; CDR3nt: TGTGCCAACAGGGGGGCGAACAATGAGCAGTTCTTC
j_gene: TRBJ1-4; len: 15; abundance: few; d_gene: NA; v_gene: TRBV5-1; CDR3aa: CATKGGGGGGEKLFF; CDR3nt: TGCGCCACCAAGGGAGGCGGGGGAGGAGGTGAAAAACTGTTTTTT
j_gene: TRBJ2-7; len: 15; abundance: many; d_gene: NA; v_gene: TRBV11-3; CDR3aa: CASSYRASPADEQYF; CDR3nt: TGTGCCAGCAGCTATCGGGCCTCCCCGGCGGACGAGCAGTACTTC
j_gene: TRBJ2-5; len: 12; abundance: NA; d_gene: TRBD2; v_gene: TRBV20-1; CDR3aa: CSASGREETQYF; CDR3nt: TGCAGTGCTAGCGGGAGGGAGGAGACCCAGTACTTC
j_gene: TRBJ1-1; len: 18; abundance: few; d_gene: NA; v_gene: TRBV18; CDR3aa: CASSRRTTGQTKNTEAFF; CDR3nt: TGTGCCAGCTCACGTAGGACCACAGGACAGACTAAGAACACTGAAGCTTTCTTT
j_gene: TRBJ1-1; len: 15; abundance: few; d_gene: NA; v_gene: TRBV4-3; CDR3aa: CASSQESVPTTEAFF; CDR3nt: TGCGCCAGCAGCCAAGAATCAGTCCCCACCACTGAAGCTTTCTTT
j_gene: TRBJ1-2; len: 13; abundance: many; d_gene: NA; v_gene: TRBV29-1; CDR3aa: CSVEDLQFSGYTF; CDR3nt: TGCAGCGTTGAAGATCTTCAGTTTAGCGGCTACACCTTC
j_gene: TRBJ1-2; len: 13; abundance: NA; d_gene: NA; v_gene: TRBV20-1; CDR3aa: CSAQNRGVYGYTF; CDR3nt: TGCAGTGCGCAAAATCGGGGGGTGTATGGCTACACCTTC
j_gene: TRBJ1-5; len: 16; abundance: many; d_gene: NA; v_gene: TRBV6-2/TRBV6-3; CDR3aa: CASSYSRRVDNQPQHF; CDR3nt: TGTGCCAGCAGTTACTCTCGGAGGGTGGACAATCAGCCCCAGCATTTT
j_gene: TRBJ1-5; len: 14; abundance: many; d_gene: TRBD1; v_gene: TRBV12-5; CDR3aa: CASAQGGETQPQHF; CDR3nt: TGTGCTAGTGCCCAGGGGGGGGAAACTCAGCCCCAGCATTTT